The rows below give T cell receptor beta chains drawn from one sample of a study of blood T cells in healthy people across ages. A single record per CDR3 protein comes from TCRdb applying MiXCR to the 5' RACE reads. The data contain about 670,000 distinct CDR3 sequences, approximately 40% of them seen just once; the ten biggest clones take up roughly 30%. What was sequenced was blood. The receptors come from a man older than 75 in good health. The CDR3 runs from the conserved cysteine through the conserved F or W. D genes are given only for firm matches. The size of a clone is reported for some rows only, either as once, few or many, or as a class for expanded clones.

d_call | j_call | v_call | cdr3_length | clone_size | cdr3_nt | cdr3_aa
. | TRBJ2-3 | TRBV7-8 | 13 | once | TGTGCCAGCGGCTCGGACCACACAGATACGCAGTATTTT | CASGSDHTDTQYF
. | TRBJ2-7 | TRBV20-1 | 14 | . | TGCAGTGCTAGAGATGTGGCAGTCTCCTACGAGCAGTACTTC | CSARDVAVSYEQYF
TRBD2 | TRBJ2-1 | TRBV20-1 | 17 | . | TGCAGTGCTAGAGATTCGAGCGGGAGGGCCCTCTACAATGAGCAGTTCTTC | CSARDSSGRALYNEQFF
. | TRBJ1-2 | TRBV6-5 | 12 | . | TGTGCCAGCAGTTACTGGGGGGGCGGCTACACCTTC | CASSYWGGGYTF
. | TRBJ2-6 | TRBV20-1 | 15 | . | TGCAGTGCTATTCGGGCCCGCTCTGGGGCCAACGTCCTGACTTTC | CSAIRARSGANVLTF
. | TRBJ1-5 | TRBV7-8 | 15 | few | TGTGCCAGCAGCTTGTGGACAGATAGCAATCAGCCCCAGCATTTT | CASSLWTDSNQPQHF
. | TRBJ1-5 | TRBV28 | 15 | many | TGTGCCAGCAGTTTAGCAGCGGGGCGCGGTCAGCCCCAGCATTTT | CASSLAAGRGQPQHF
TRBD1 | TRBJ2-2 | TRBV7-2 | 15 | . | TGTGCCAGCAGCGCGCGACAGGGTTCCACCGGGGAGCTGTTTTTT | CASSARQGSTGELFF
TRBD1 | TRBJ1-2 | TRBV5-5 | 15 | . | TGTGCCAGCAGAGTGACTGGGGGACAGGGTTATGGCTACACCTTC | CASRVTGGQGYGYTF
. | TRBJ2-1 | TRBV6-2/TRBV6-3 | 11 | . | TGTGCCAGCAGTTTTGGGTATGAGCAGTTCTTC | CASSFGYEQFF
. | TRBJ1-1 | TRBV6-4 | 15 | few | TGTGCCAGCAGCAACCGAGCCGGGGGTGGTACTGAAGCTTTCTTT | CASSNRAGGGTEAFF
TRBD2 | TRBJ2-1 | TRBV20-1 | 16 | . | TGCAGTGCTCAGCGGGAGCGGGGCAATATGTACAATGAGCAGTTCTTC | CSAQRERGNMYNEQFF
. | TRBJ2-3 | TRBV18 | 14 | few | TGTGCCAGCACCCGAGGCCCCAGCACAGATACGCAGTATTTT | CASTRGPSTDTQYF
. | TRBJ2-5 | TRBV12-3/TRBV12-4 | 13 | many | TGTGCCAGCAGTTTGTCTAAGGGTGAGACCCAGTACTTC | CASSLSKGETQYF
TRBD1 | TRBJ2-5 | TRBV7-9 | 15 | . | TGTGCCAGCAGCTTACGGGGACAGGAACAAGAGACCCAGTACTTC | CASSLRGQEQETQYF
TRBD1 | TRBJ2-2 | TRBV12-3/TRBV12-4 | 16 | . | TGTGCCAGCAGTGCGGGGACAGGGGGCGTCGCCGGGGAGCTGTTTTTT | CASSAGTGGVAGELFF
TRBD2 | TRBJ2-3 | TRBV15 | 18 | . | TGTGCCACCAGCAGAGAGGGTAAACTAGCGCCCTACACAGATACGCAGTATTTT | CATSREGKLAPYTDTQYF
. | TRBJ2-1 | TRBV20-1 | 14 | . | TGCAGTGCTAGAGCCCGGGACCCATACAATGAGCAGTTCTTC | CSARARDPYNEQFF
TRBD1 | TRBJ1-2 | TRBV6-2/TRBV6-3 | 14 | . | TGTGCCAGCAGCACCGAGGGACAGCATTATGGCTACACCTTC | CASSTEGQHYGYTF
. | TRBJ2-3 | TRBV7-2 | 15 | many | TGTGCCAGCAGCCCAAGGGGCCCCATGACAGATACGCAGTATTTT | CASSPRGPMTDTQYF
TRBD2 | TRBJ2-7 | TRBV12-3/TRBV12-4 | 16 | . | TGTGCCAGCAGTTTGGCTAGCGGGAGTCCGGGAAATGAGCAGTACTTC | CASSLASGSPGNEQYF
. | TRBJ1-1 | TRBV28 | 14 | . | TGTGCCAGCAGACCTCCTCAGGGAAACACTGAAGCTTTCTTT | CASRPPQGNTEAFF
. | TRBJ2-5 | TRBV6-2/TRBV6-3 | 16 | few | TGTGCCAGCAGTGGATCGACTCAACCCCTCGGGGAGACCCAGTACTTC | CASSGSTQPLGETQYF